The 29 T cell receptor beta chains listed next were all sequenced from one sample in a study of cytomegalovirus exposure and HLA in healthy donors (TCRdb year 2017). Libraries were built with the immunoSEQ multiplex PCR assay. A mixture of 60 forward primers for TCR Vbeta segments and 13 reverse primers for TCR Jbeta segments was used in the multiplex PCR. This immuneACCESS table, as held by TCRdb, lists in-frame sequences with V and J called but not all clones. Of the missing ones, under half trace to an unresolved V gene in checked studies; the others have no known cause. The sample table lists roughly 190,000 clones, about 85% of them with a count of one. The ten biggest clones cover around 1.6% of the sample. The sequencing sample was made of PBMCs. The receptors derive from a woman aged 50 to 60 in good health and CMV-seronegative.

The chain couples TRBV13 to TRBJ2-7; TRBD1 matches 7 bases. Germline CDR1 is PRHDT and CDR2 is FYEKMQ (reference sequence). Trimming removed 5 bases from V and 0 bases from J; junction bases left unmatched: 7. The CDR3 covers 15 residues. Here the CDR3 DNA reads TGTGCCAGCAGCGTAACCGGGACAGTCTCCTACGAGCAGTACTTC. Its protein product is CASSVTGTVSYEQYF.

DNA for the CDR3: TGTGCCAGCAGCTTAGGGGACAGCTATGGCTACACCTTC. Protein product: CASSLGDSYGYTF. This rearrangement joins TRBV11-2 to TRBJ1-2; 7 bases are a match to TRBD1. CDR3 size: 13 residues. Germline assignment: CDR1 SGHAT and CDR2 FQNNGV. The V segment lost 1 base and the J segment 4 bases; nucleotides outside the gene matches: 0.

The rearrangement links TRBV5-5 to TRBJ1-2; 7 bases are shared with TRBD1. The CDR3 is made up of 14 amino acids. V was clipped by 2 bases and J by 4 bases; unmatched bases: 5. Germline V gene lookup returns CDR1 SGHKS and CDR2 YYEKEE (reference sequence). The CDR3 region has the DNA TGTGCCAGCAGCTTAACGACAGGGATCTATGGCTACACCTTC. Translated, it gives CASSLTTGIYGYTF. Full variable domain (remainder filled in from reference TRBV5-5 and TRBJ1-2): DAGVTQSPTHLIKTRGQQVTLRCSPISGHKSVSWYQQVLGQGPQFIFQYYEKEERGRGNFPDRFSARQFPNYSSELNVNALLLGDSALYLCASSLTTGIYGYTFGSGTRLTVV.

The genes are TRBV19 and TRBJ2-3; 8 bases agree with TRBD1. Losses at the gene ends were 5 bases for V and 3 bases for J; bases not matched to a gene: 7. This CDR3 contains 15 residues. Germline CDR1 reads LNHDA; CDR2 reads SQIVND (reference sequence). The DNA for the CDR3 is TGTGCCAGTAGTCCAGACAGGGGTGGGACAGATACGCAGTATTTT. This gives the protein CASSPDRGGTDTQYF.

V gene TRBV11-2 combines with J gene TRBJ1-1; a possible D gene is TRBD1 (5 bases). Between the trimmed V and J ends, which lost 7 bases and 1 base, there was a span of 19 bases. This CDR3 has 16 residues. Germline CDR1 and CDR2: SGHAT and FQNNGV. The DNA for the CDR3 is TGTGCCAGCAACCCGGGGGGGGTTCGGAGGAACACTGAAGCTTTCTTT. Amino acids: CASNPGGVRRNTEAFF.

The chain is built from TRBV7-3 and TRBJ2-3, with a tentative D call TRBD2 (6 bases). Germline-derived CDR1 and CDR2 are SGHTA and FQGTGA. The CDR3 is made up of 13 amino acids. Deletions cut 3 bases from V and 3 bases from J, with 7 bases between. CDR3 amino acids: CASSFGLTDTQYF. CDR3 in DNA: TGTGCCAGCAGCTTCGGACTAACAGATACGCAGTATTTT. The whole variable domain, remainder taken from reference TRBV7-3 and TRBJ2-3, is GAGVSQTPSNKVTEKGKYVELRCDPISGHTALYWYRQSLGQGPEFLIYFQGTGAADDSGLPNDRFFAVRPEGSVSTLKIQRTERGDSAVYLCASSFGLTDTQYFGPGTRLTVL.

This clone has only a few counts. The chain links TRBV5-4 to TRBJ1-5; no definite D call. Germline V CDR1 and CDR2: SGHNT, YYREEE (reference sequence). The CDR3 consists of 14 residues. The V and J ends lost 8 bases and 7 bases respectively, with 19 bases between them. Here the CDR3 reads CASVAGEGYQPQHF. In DNA, the CDR3 is TGTGCCAGTGTGGCTGGAGAGGGTTACCAGCCCCAGCATTTT.

The chain uses TRBV5-4 and TRBJ2-7, with 7 bases lining up with TRBD1. The CDR3 consists of 16 residues. The germline V gene encodes CDR1 SGHNT and CDR2 YYREEE (reference sequence). After removal of 0 bases from V and 3 bases from J, the junction contained 9 bases not matched to a gene. This chain's CDR3 is CASSLDSGWTGYEQYF. The CDR3 DNA reads TGTGCCAGCAGCTTGGATTCGGGCTGGACAGGCTACGAGCAGTACTTC.

This clone showed up just a few times. The genes are TRBV5-6 and TRBJ2-1, with D possibly TRBD1 on 5 matching bases. CDR1 is SGHDT and CDR2 is YYEEEE in the germline V gene. V was trimmed by 0 bases and J by 10 bases, leaving 17 bases between them. CDR3 length equals 15 residues. The CDR3 DNA reads TGTGCCAGCAGCTTGGAGGTCCTCAGGACAACCGAGCAGTTCTTC. Amino acid sequence: CASSLEVLRTTEQFF.

This sequence joins TRBV11-2 and TRBJ2-1; no reliable D call. Germline values: CDR1 SGHAT, CDR2 FQNNGV. CDR3 size: 12 residues. Trimming pared 5 bases from V and 8 bases from J, leaving 10 bases between. CDR3 amino acids: CASSPPGDEQFF. In nucleotides, the CDR3 is TGTGCCAGCAGCCCACCGGGTGATGAGCAGTTCTTC. The entire variable domain, with the rest obtained from reference TRBV11-2 and TRBJ2-1, is as follows: EAGVAQSPRYKIIEKRQSVAFWCNPISGHATLYWYQQILGQGPKLLIQFQNNGVVDDSQLPKDRFSAERLKGVDSTLKIQPAKLEDSAVYLCASSPPGDEQFFGPGTRLTVL.

V usage is TRBV7-8 and J usage is TRBJ2-1, with 14 bases fitting TRBD2. Unmatched junction bases numbered 5, after V lost 5 bases and J lost 8 bases. Germline V gene sequence: CDR1 SGHVS, CDR2 FQNEAQ. The CDR3 runs 15 residues. The CDR3 here is CASSGGTSGSHEQFF. The CDR3 bases are TGTGCCAGCAGCGGCGGGACTAGCGGGAGTCATGAGCAGTTCTTC.

This clone was counted between two and nine times. One end of the junction does not line up with germline, which may come from a read error. The CDR3 DNA reads TGTGCTAGCAGCTTGTTGGGCGGGGGCCGCAATGAGCAGTTCTTC. Its protein is CASSLLGGGRNEQFF. This chain joins TRBV7-7 and TRBJ2-1; tentative D call: TRBD2 (7 bases). CDR3 length: 15 amino acids. Germline V CDR1 and CDR2: SSHAT, FNYEAQ (reference sequence).

The rearrangement uses TRBV5-1 and TRBJ2-1, with D unresolved. Germline V gene lookup returns CDR1 SGHRS and CDR2 YFSETQ. The CDR3 extends over 14 amino acids. Trimming took off 0 bases at V and 0 bases at J, with 4 bases between the two ends. The CDR3 protein is CASSLGSSYNEQFF. The CDR3 DNA reads as TGCGCCAGCAGCTTGGGGAGCTCCTACAATGAGCAGTTCTTC.

The chain is built from TRBV6-4 and TRBJ1-2; D gene unclear. From germline, CDR1 is MRHNA and CDR2 SNTAGT. This CDR3 is 16 amino acids long. V shed 3 bases and J shed 2 bases, with 16 bases lying between them. The DNA for the CDR3 is TGTGCCAGCAGTGAATCGGCGTGGAGTCTAAACTATGGCTACACCTTC. Protein sequence: CASSESAWSLNYGYTF.

The rearrangement joins TRBV7-8 to TRBJ1-5; TRBD1 matches at 7 bases. The CDR3 consists of 14 residues. Germline values: CDR1 SGHVS, CDR2 FQNEAQ. V shed 5 bases and J 1 base; nucleotides not matched to a gene: 2. CDR3 bases: TGTGCCAGCAGCGTGGACAGGAGCAATCAGCCCCAGCATTTT. Protein: CASSVDRSNQPQHF.

This rearrangement joins TRBV10-3 to TRBJ1-4; TRBD1 might be the D (6 bases). CDR3 size: 13 residues. From germline, CDR1 is ENHRY and CDR2 SYGVKD. The ends were cut back, 8 bases at V and 3 bases at J, with 10 bases in the middle. DNA of the CDR3: TGTGCCATCCGAGGACAGCCTAATGAAAAACTGTTTTTT. This encodes CAIRGQPNEKLFF.

The chain carries TRBV19 and TRBJ2-5; TRBD2 matches at 7 bases. Germline V gene sequence: CDR1 LNHDA, CDR2 SQIVND (reference sequence). Trimming removed 10 bases from V and 4 bases from J; junction bases left unmatched: 12. The CDR3 totals 14 residues. The CDR3 nucleotides are TGTGCCACCGCTTCCATAGGACTAGGAGAGACCCAGTACTTC. Translation gives CATASIGLGETQYF.

V usage is TRBV5-4 and J usage is TRBJ2-3, with TRBD1 as a possible D gene (5 bases). Germline V gives CDR1 SGHNT, CDR2 YYREEE (reference sequence). The CDR3 has 15 amino acids. Trimming removed 0 bases from V and 5 bases from J, with 13 bases in between. CDR3 in DNA: TGTGCCAGCAGCTTGGTTCATTGGGGCAGAGATACGCAGTATTTT. Translation gives CASSLVHWGRDTQYF.

The gene calls are TRBV11-2 and TRBJ2-1; tentatively, D is TRBD1 (5 bases). V was clipped by 5 bases and J by 5 bases, with 13 bases between them. In germline, CDR1 is SGHAT, CDR2 FQNNGV. The length of the CDR3 is 14 residues. As DNA, the CDR3 is TGTGCCAGCAGCCCCCAGGACACCCACAATGAGCAGTTCTTC. As protein: CASSPQDTHNEQFF.

For this clone: The same CDR3 also results from other DNA sequences found in this sample. V usage is TRBV7-9 and J usage is TRBJ1-2; D is perhaps TRBD1 (6 bases). The CDR3 consists of 13 residues. V lost 4 bases and J 4 bases, leaving 10 bases between the germline ends. Germline CDR1 and CDR2: SEHNR and FQNEAQ (reference sequence). The CDR3 is CASSSRGGYGYTF. DNA of the CDR3: TGTGCCAGCAGCTCGAGGGGGGGCTATGGCTACACCTTC.

V and J are TRBV11-1 and TRBJ1-5; TRBD1 might be the D (5 bases). Trimming shortened V by 1 base and J by 7 bases, and 8 bases separated the two germline ends. The V gene's germline CDR1 is SGHAT and CDR2 FQDESV (reference sequence). The CDR3 contains 13 residues. Here the CDR3 DNA reads TGTGCCAGCAGCTTAGTGCAGGGCCAGCCCCAGCATTTT. Its protein is CASSLVQGQPQHF.

This chain uses TRBV2 with TRBJ1-2, with D possibly TRBD1 on 5 matching bases. CDR1 is SNHLY and CDR2 is FYNNEI in the germline V gene. CDR3 length: 14 residues. V was trimmed by 5 bases and J by 8 bases, leaving 18 bases between them. The CDR3 loop reads CASSNLGGFGGYTF. CDR3 bases: TGTGCCAGCAGTAACCTTGGGGGGTTCGGCGGCTACACCTTC.

This chain uses TRBV5-8 with TRBJ1-1; maybe TRBD1 (6 bases). The ends were cut back, 8 bases at V and 0 bases at J, with 20 bases in the middle. The germline V gene has CDR1 SGHTS and CDR2 YDEGEE. This CDR3 spans 16 amino acids. The CDR3 DNA is TGTGCCAGTCGGGGGGCCAGGTCGTTCATGAACACTGAAGCTTTCTTT. It translates to CASRGARSFMNTEAFF.

This clone showed up just a few times. The rearrangement links TRBV6-1 to TRBJ1-1; TRBD1 matches 10 bases. The ends lost 2 bases at V and 6 bases at J; junction bases unmatched: 6. This CDR3 region has 15 residues. From germline, CDR1 is MNHNS and CDR2 SASEGT. In DNA form, the CDR3 reads TGTGCCAGCAGTGAATTGGGACAGGGGCAGGCTGAAGCTTTCTTT. Amino acid sequence: CASSELGQGQAEAFF.

The chain recombines TRBV6-5 with TRBJ1-2; TRBD1 might be the D (6 bases). The germline V and J ends were trimmed by 4 bases and 12 bases, with 12 bases remaining between them. This CDR3 has 11 amino acids. Looked up from germline, CDR1 is MNHEY and CDR2 is SVGAGI. CDR3 loop: CASSSQGLDTF. In nucleotides, the CDR3 is TGTGCCAGCAGTTCGCAGGGGCTAGACACCTTC.

The chain couples TRBV5-4 to TRBJ2-5; TRBD1 aligns across 9 bases. Unmatched junction bases numbered 0, after V lost 0 bases and J lost 3 bases. CDR1 is SGHNT, CDR2 YYREEE, per germline (reference sequence). This CDR3 is 14 amino acids long. CDR3 amino acids: CASSLGQGEETQYF. The DNA of the CDR3 is TGTGCCAGCAGCTTGGGACAGGGGGAAGAGACCCAGTACTTC. The variable domain in full, completed from reference TRBV5-4 and TRBJ2-5, reads ETGVTQSPTHLIKTRGQQVTLRCSSQSGHNTVSWYQQALGQGPQFIFQYYREEENGRGNFPPRFSGLQFPNYSSELNVNALELDDSALYLCASSLGQGEETQYFGPGTRLLVL.

This clone was counted a few times. The CDR3 spells CASSLQTGNTGELFF. For the CDR3, the DNA is TGTGCCAGCAGCCTTCAGACAGGAAACACCGGGGAGCTGTTTTTT. This chain connects TRBV7-2 to TRBJ2-2, with D maybe TRBD1 (6 bases). In germline, CDR1 is SGHTA, CDR2 FQGNSA. The ends were cut back, 5 bases at V and 2 bases at J, with 12 bases in the middle. The CDR3 runs 15 residues. Full variable domain (outside the CDR3, taken from reference TRBV7-2 and TRBJ2-2): GAGVSQSPSNKVTEKGKDVELRCDPISGHTALYWYRQSLGQGLEFLIYFQGNSAPDKSGLPSDRFSAERTGGSVSTLTIQRTQQEDSAVYLCASSLQTGNTGELFFGEGSRLTVL.

The chain has TRBV6-5 and TRBJ1-4; the D gene is possibly TRBD1 (5 bases). Trimming took off 2 bases at V and 8 bases at J, with 9 bases between the two ends. The CDR3 has 13 amino acids. Looked up from germline, CDR1 is MNHEY and CDR2 is SVGAGI. The CDR3 here is CASSYDGGEKLFF. The CDR3 DNA follows: TGTGCCAGCAGTTACGATGGGGGGGAAAAACTGTTTTTT.

This clone occurred a few times. The chain links TRBV11-3 to TRBJ2-5; tentative D call: TRBD1 (6 bases). V shed 5 bases and J shed 9 bases, with 16 bases lying between them. CDR1 is SGHNT and CDR2 is YENEEA in the germline V gene. The CDR3 is 13 amino acids. CDR3 residues: CASSLNYRDPQYF. The CDR3 DNA reads TGTGCCAGCAGCCTCAACTACAGGGATCCCCAGTACTTC.